These 8 T cell receptor beta chains originate from one sample sequenced in a study of blood T cell repertoires in COVID-19. Profiling relied on immunoSEQ multiplex PCR, and the TCRdb table lists in-frame clones only, not all of them. In the table there are approximately 430,000 clones, just over 85% of which are singletons. The sample was peripheral blood. The receptor set was obtained from a woman aged 25 to 39 with active or convalescent COVID-19.

This clone was observed a handful of times. CDR3 sequence reads: CASSHGYSGTYEQYF. DNA of the CDR3: TGTGCCAGTAGTCACGGTTATAGCGGAACCTACGAGCAGTACTTC. V and J are TRBV19 and TRBJ2-7; TRBD2 is a possible D gene (6 bases). CDR1 and CDR2 (germline): LNHDA, SQIVND (reference sequence). Deletions cut 5 bases from V and 2 bases from J, with 16 bases between. The CDR3 has 15 residues. The whole variable domain, remainder taken from reference TRBV19 and TRBJ2-7, is DGGITQSPKYLFRKEGQNVTLSCEQNLNHDAMYWYRQDPGQGLRLIYYSQIVNDFQKGDIAEGYSVSREKKESFPLTVTSAQKNPTAFYLCASSHGYSGTYEQYFGPGTRLTVT.

The J gene is TRBJ1-1, the V gene TRBV14, with D maybe TRBD1 (5 bases). The germline V gene has CDR1 SGHDN and CDR2 FVKESK. Trimming shortened V by 9 bases and J by 6 bases, and 17 bases separated the two germline ends. The CDR3 runs 13 residues. In nucleotides, the CDR3 is TGTGCCAGTAAATCTCCAGGGTCGGCTGAAGCTTTCTTT. Encoded protein: CASKSPGSAEAFF.

The chain recombines TRBV5-1 with TRBJ1-1; no clear D gene. This CDR3 spans 15 amino acids. V was clipped by 4 bases and J by 0 bases, with 13 bases between them. Germline CDR1 reads SGHRS; CDR2 reads YFSETQ. The CDR3 nucleotides read TGCGCCAGCAGCCTGATGGGCAGCCTGAACACTGAAGCTTTCTTT. It yields the protein CASSLMGSLNTEAFF.

The gene calls are TRBV5-5 and TRBJ2-7; 9 bases match TRBD1. J lost 2 bases, V lost 5 bases, and 5 bases had no gene match. The CDR3 loop spans 14 amino acids. The germline V gene encodes CDR1 SGHKS and CDR2 YYEKEE (reference sequence). The CDR3 nucleotides are TGTGCCAGCAGACCGGGACAGGGCGCCTACGAGCAGTACTTC. Translating gives CASRPGQGAYEQYF.

V usage is TRBV19 and J usage is TRBJ1-1; the D gene is possibly TRBD1 (6 bases). CDR3 length: 14 amino acids. The V gene's germline CDR1 is LNHDA and CDR2 SQIVND (reference sequence). V was trimmed by 4 bases and J by 1 base, leaving 10 bases between them. CDR3 region: CASSRTEGNTEAFF. CDR3 in DNA: TGTGCCAGTAGTAGGACAGAAGGGAACACTGAAGCTTTCTTT. The whole variable domain, remainder taken from reference TRBV19 and TRBJ1-1, is DGGITQSPKYLFRKEGQNVTLSCEQNLNHDAMYWYRQDPGQGLRLIYYSQIVNDFQKGDIAEGYSVSREKKESFPLTVTSAQKNPTAFYLCASSRTEGNTEAFFGQGTRLTVV.

This clone has just a few counts. The chain has TRBV19 and TRBJ2-7; 7 bases line up with TRBD1. V trimming: 7 bases; J trimming: 1 base; junction bases outside the gene matches: 7. The germline V gene has CDR1 LNHDA and CDR2 SQIVND (reference sequence). The CDR3 has 14 amino acids. Here the CDR3 reads CASNPDRESYEQYF. The DNA for the CDR3 is TGTGCCAGTAACCCCGACAGGGAGTCCTACGAGCAGTACTTC.

The V and J genes are TRBV2 and TRBJ1-2; D unresolved. From germline, CDR1 is SNHLY and CDR2 FYNNEI. With 6 bases removed from V and 4 bases from J, the gap between germline ends came to 9 bases. This CDR3 comprises 12 residues. CDR3 in amino acids: CASRPGTYGYTF. Written as DNA, the CDR3 is TGTGCCAGCAGACCAGGTACCTATGGCTACACCTTC. Full variable domain (rest looked up from reference TRBV2 and TRBJ1-2): EPEVTQTPSHQVTQMGQEVILRCVPISNHLYFYWYRQILGQKVEFLVSFYNNEISEKSEIFDDQFSVERPDGSNFTLKIRSTKLEDSAMYFCASRPGTYGYTFGSGTRLTVV.

The chain combines TRBV20-1 with TRBJ1-1; weak D call: TRBD1 (6 bases). This CDR3 is 11 amino acids long. CDR1 and CDR2 (germline): DFQATT, SNEGSKA (reference sequence). Between the trimmed V and J ends, which lost 8 bases and 8 bases, there was a span of 15 bases. CDR3 region: CSTPNDREAFF. DNA for the CDR3: TGCAGTACACCAAACGACAGGGAAGCTTTCTTT.